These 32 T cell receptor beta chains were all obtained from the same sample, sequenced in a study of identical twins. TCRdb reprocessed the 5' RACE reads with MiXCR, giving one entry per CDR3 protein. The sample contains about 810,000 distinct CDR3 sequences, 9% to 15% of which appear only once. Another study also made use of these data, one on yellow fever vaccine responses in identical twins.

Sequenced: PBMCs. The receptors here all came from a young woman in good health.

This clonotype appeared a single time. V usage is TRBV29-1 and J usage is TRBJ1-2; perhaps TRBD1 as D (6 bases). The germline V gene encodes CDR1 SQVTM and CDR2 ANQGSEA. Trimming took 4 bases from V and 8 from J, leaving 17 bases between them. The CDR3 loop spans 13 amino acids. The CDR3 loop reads CSVVRGLARGYTF. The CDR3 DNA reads TGCAGCGTTGTCAGGGGATTAGCTCGGGGCTACACCTTC.

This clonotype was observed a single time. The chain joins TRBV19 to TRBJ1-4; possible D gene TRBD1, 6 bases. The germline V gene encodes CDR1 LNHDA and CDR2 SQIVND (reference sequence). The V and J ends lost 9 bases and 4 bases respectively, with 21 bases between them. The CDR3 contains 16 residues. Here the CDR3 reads CASHNLQGQLNEKLFF. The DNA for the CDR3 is TGTGCCAGCCATAACCTACAGGGACAACTTAATGAAAAACTGTTTTTT.

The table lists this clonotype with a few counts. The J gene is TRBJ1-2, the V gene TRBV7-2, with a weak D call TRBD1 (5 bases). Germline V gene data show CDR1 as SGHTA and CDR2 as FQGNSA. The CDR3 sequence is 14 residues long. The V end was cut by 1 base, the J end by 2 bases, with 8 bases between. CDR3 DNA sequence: TGTGCCAGCAGCTTAGAGAGACAGAACTATGGCTACACCTTC. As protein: CASSLERQNYGYTF.

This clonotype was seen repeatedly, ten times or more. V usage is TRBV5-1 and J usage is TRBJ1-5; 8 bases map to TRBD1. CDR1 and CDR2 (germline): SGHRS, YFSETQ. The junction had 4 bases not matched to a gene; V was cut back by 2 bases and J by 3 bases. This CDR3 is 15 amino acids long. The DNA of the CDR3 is TGCGCCAGCAGCTTAGGGACAGGCCTCAATCAGCCCCAGCATTTT. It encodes CASSLGTGLNQPQHF.

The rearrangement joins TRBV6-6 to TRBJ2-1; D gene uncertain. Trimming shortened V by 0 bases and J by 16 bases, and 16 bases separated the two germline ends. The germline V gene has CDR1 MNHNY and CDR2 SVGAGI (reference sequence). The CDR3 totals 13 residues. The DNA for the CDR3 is TGTGCCAGCAGTTACTCAGACTCACCCCTTCTTTTCTTC. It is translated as CASSYSDSPLLFF.

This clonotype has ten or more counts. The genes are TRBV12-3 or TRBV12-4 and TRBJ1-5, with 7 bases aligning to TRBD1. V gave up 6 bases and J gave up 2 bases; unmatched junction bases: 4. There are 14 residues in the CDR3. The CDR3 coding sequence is TGTGCCAGCAGCCGGACAGGAGGCAATCAGCCCCAGCATTTT. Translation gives CASSRTGGNQPQHF.

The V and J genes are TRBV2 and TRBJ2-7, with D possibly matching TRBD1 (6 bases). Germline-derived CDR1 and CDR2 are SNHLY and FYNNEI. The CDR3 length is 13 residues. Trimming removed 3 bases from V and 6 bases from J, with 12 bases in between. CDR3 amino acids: CASSEYRAGEQYF. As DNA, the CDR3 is TGTGCCAGCAGTGAGTACAGGGCGGGCGAGCAGTACTTC.

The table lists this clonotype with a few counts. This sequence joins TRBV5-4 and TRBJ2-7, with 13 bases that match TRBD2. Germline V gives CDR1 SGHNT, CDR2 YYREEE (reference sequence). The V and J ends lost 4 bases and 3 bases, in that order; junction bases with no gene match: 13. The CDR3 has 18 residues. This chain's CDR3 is CASSVRLAGGHRVYEQYV. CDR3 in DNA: TGTGCCAGCAGCGTGAGACTAGCGGGGGGCCATAGGGTCTACGAGCAGTACGTC.

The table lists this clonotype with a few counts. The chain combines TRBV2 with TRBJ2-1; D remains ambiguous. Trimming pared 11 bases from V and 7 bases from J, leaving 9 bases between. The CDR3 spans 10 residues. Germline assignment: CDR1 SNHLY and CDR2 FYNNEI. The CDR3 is CAVRRNEQFF. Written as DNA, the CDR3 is TGTGCCGTCCGGCGGAATGAGCAGTTCTTC.

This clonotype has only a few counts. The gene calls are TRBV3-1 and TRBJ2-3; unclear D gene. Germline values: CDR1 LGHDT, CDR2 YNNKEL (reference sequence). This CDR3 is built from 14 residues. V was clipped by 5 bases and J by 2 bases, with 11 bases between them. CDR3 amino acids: CASSLSTYTDTQYF. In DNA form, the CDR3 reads TGTGCCAGCAGCTTATCCACCTACACAGATACGCAGTATTTT.

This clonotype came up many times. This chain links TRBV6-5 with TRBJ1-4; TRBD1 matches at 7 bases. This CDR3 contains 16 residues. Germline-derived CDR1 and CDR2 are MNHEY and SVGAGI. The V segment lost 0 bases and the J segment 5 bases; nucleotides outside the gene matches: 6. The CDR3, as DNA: TGTGCCAGCAGTTACTCGAACAGGGGTATCAATGAAAAACTGTTTTTT. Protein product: CASSYSNRGINEKLFF.

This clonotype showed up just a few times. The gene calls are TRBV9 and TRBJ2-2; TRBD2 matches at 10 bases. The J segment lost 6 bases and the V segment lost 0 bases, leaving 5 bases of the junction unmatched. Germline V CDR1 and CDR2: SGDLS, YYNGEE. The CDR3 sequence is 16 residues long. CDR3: CASSVDTSGKAGELFF. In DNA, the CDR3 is TGTGCCAGCAGCGTAGATACTAGCGGGAAGGCCGGGGAGCTGTTTTTT. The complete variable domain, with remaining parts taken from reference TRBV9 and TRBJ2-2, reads DSGVTQTPKHLITATGQRVTLRCSPRSGDLSVYWYQQSLDQGLQFLIQYYNGEERAKGNILERFSAQQFPDLHSELNLSSLELGDSALYFCASSVDTSGKAGELFFGEGSRLTVL.

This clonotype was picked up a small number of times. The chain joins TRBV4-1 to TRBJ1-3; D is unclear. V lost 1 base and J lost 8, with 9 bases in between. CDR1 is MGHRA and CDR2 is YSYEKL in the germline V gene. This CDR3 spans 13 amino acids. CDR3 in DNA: TGCGCCAGCAGCCAAGCCGGTTTTGACACCATATATTTT. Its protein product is CASSQAGFDTIYF.

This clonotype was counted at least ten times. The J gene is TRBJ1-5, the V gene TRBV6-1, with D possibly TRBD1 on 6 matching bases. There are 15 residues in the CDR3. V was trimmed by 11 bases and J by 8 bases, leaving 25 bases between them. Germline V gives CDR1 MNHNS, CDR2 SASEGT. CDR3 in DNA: TGTGCCTTGGGGGGCCAGGGCCCCGAAAGTAAGCCCCAGCATTTT. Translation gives CALGGQGPESKPQHF.

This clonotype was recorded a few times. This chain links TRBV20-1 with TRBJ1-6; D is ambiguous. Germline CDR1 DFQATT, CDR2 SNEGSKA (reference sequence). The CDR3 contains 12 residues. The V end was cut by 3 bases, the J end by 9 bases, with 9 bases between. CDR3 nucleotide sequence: TGCAGTGCTAGTCGGGGAAGTTCACCCCTCCACTTT. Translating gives CSASRGSSPLHF.

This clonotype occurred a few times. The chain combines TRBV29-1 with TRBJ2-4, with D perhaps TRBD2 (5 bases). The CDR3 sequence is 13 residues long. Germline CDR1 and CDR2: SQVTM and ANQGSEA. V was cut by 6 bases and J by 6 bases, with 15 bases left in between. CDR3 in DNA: TGCAGCGTCCCTACGGGGTCGGGAAACATTCAGTACTTC. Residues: CSVPTGSGNIQYF.

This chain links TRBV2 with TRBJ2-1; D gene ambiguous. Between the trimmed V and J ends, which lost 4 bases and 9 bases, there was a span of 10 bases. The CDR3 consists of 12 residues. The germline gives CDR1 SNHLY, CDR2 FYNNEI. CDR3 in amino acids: CASSVGPGEQFF. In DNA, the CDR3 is TGTGCCAGCAGTGTAGGGCCAGGTGAGCAGTTCTTC.

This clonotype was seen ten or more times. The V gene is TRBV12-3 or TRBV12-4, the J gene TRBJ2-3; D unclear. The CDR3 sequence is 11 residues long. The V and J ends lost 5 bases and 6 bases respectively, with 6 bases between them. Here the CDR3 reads CASSPDDTQYF. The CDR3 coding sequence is TGTGCCAGCAGTCCCGATGATACGCAGTATTTT.

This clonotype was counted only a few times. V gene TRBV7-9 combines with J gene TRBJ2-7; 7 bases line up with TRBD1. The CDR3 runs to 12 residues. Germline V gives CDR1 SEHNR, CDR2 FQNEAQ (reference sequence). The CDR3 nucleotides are TGTGCGACCGGGACAGAAAACTACGAGCAGTACGTC. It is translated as CATGTENYEQYV.

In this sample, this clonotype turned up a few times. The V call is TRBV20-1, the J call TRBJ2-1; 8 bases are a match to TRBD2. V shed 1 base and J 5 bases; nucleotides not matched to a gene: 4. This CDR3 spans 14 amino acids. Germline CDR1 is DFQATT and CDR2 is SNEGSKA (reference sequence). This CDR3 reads CSARGLAGDNEQFF. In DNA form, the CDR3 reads TGCAGTGCTAGAGGGCTAGCGGGTGACAATGAGCAGTTCTTC.

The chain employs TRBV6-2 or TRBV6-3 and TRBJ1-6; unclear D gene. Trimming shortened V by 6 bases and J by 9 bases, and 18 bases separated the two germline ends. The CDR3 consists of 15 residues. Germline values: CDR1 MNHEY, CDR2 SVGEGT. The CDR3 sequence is CASSAGWAHSSPLHF. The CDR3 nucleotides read TGTGCCAGCAGCGCTGGGTGGGCGCATAGTTCACCCCTCCACTTT.

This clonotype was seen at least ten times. The CDR3 sequence is CASSQARRAGILAEAFF. DNA of the CDR3: TGCGCCAGCAGCCAAGCTCGGCGGGCAGGAATATTGGCTGAAGCTTTCTTT. The genes are TRBV4-1 and TRBJ1-1; no clear D gene. Germline V gene data show CDR1 as MGHRA and CDR2 as YSYEKL. V was shortened by 1 base and J by 6 bases, with 21 bases between the two germline ends. The CDR3 loop spans 17 amino acids.

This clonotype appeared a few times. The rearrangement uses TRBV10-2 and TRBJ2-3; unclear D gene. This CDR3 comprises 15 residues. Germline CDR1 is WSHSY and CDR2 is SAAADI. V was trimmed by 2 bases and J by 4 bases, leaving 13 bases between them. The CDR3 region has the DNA TGCGCCAGCAGTGAGCACGGTCCGATTCCAGATACGCAGTATTTT. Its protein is CASSEHGPIPDTQYF.

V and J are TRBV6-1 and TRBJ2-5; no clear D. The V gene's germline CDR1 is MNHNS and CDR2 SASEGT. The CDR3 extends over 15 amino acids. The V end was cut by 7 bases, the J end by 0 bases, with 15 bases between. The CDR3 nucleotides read TGTGCCAGCACCCTTGACTGGAAGTACCAAGAGACCCAGTACTTC. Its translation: CASTLDWKYQETQYF.

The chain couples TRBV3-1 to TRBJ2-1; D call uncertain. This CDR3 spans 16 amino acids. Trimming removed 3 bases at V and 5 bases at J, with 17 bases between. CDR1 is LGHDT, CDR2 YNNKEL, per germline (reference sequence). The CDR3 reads CASSHHPESTDNEQFF. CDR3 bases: TGTGCCAGCAGCCATCATCCAGAATCCACAGACAATGAGCAGTTCTTC.

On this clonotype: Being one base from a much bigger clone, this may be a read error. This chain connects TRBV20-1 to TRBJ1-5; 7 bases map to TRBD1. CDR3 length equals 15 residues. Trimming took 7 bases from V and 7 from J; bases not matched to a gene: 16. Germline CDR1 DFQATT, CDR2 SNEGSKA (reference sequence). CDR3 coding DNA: TGCAGTGGAAGGGAGGGGGCGACTTGGAGGCAGCCCCAGCATTTT. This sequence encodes CSGREGATWRQPQHF.

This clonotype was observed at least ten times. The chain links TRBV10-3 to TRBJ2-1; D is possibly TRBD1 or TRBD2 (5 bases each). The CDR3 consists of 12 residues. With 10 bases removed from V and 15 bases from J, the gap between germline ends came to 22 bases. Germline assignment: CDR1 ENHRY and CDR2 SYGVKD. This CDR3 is CATRGPRVDPFF. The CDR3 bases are TGTGCCACAAGGGGACCTAGGGTTGACCCGTTCTTC.

The CDR3 DNA sequence: TGCAGTGCTAGAGGCCCCGGGACTAGCGGGGGGGGCACAGATACGCAGTATTTT. It is translated as CSARGPGTSGGGTDTQYF. The V gene is TRBV20-1, the J gene TRBJ2-3; 16 positions agree with TRBD2. This CDR3 is 18 amino acids long. The V gene's germline CDR1 is DFQATT and CDR2 SNEGSKA (reference sequence). V lost 1 base and J lost 1; bases outside the gene matches: 5.

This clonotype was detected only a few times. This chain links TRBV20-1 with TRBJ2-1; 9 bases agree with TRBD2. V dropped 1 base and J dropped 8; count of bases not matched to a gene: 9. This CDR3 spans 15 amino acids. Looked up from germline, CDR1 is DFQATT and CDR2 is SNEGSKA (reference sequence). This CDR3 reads CSARGSASGTHEQFF. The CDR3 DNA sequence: TGCAGTGCTAGAGGTAGTGCTAGCGGGACCCATGAGCAGTTCTTC.

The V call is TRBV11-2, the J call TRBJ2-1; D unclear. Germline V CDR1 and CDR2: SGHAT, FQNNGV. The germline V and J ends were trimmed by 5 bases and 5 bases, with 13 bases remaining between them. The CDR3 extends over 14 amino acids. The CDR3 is CASSQQIQNNEQFF. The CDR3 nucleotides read TGTGCCAGCAGCCAACAAATCCAGAACAATGAGCAGTTCTTC.

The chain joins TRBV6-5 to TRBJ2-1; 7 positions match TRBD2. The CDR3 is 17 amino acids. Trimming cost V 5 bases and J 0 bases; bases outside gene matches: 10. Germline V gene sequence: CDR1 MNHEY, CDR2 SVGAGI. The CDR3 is CASSHPRGGSSYNEQFF. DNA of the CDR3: TGTGCCAGCAGTCACCCACGCGGCGGGAGCTCCTACAATGAGCAGTTCTTC.

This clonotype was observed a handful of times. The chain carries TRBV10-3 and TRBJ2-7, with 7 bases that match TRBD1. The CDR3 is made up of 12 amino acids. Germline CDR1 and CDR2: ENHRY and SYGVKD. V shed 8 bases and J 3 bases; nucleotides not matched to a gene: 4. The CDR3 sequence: CAIRGQIYEQYF. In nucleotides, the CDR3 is TGTGCCATCCGGGGACAGATCTACGAGCAGTACTTC.